These 32 T cell receptor beta chains came from one sample sequenced in a study of T cell responses to AZD1222 COVID-19 vaccine. Assay: immunoSEQ multiplex PCR; the TCRdb copy retains only in-frame clones and omits some. The repertoire holds around 44,000 clones, with 70% to 90% as singletons. The input for sequencing was peripheral blood, taken 28 days after the second AZD1222 dose. The receptor source for this set is an adult who received the AZD1222 COVID-19 vaccine.

V usage is TRBV5-4 and J usage is TRBJ2-6; D gene ambiguous. Germline lookup yields CDR1 SGHNT and CDR2 YYREEE (reference sequence). The V gene lost 0 bases and the J gene lost 0 bases, with 4 bases spanning the gap. This CDR3 is built from 15 residues. The chain's CDR3 is CASSLDYSGANVLTF. As DNA, the CDR3 is TGTGCCAGCAGCTTGGATTACTCTGGGGCCAACGTCCTGACTTTC.

CDR3 nucleotides: TGTGCCAGCAGCCAGTCGGTACAGGGAGTGGGGGAGCAGTACTTC. This translates into CASSQSVQGVGEQYF. V gene TRBV3-1 (or the pseudogene TRBV3-2) combines with J gene TRBJ2-7; D might be TRBD1 (6 bases). The CDR3 contains 15 residues. Germline CDR1 LGHDT, CDR2 YNNKEL (reference sequence). Deletions cut 3 bases from V and 7 bases from J, with 19 bases between.

V and J are TRBV2 and TRBJ1-5; D perhaps matches TRBD1 (6 bases). Germline CDR1 and CDR2: SNHLY and FYNNEI. This CDR3 spans 13 amino acids. Trimming pared 6 bases from V and 6 bases from J, leaving 12 bases between. The CDR3 DNA reads TGTGCCAGCAGGGGGGGGCAGGGTCAGCCCCAGCATTTT. Translating gives CASRGGQGQPQHF.

This clone is a singleton in its sample. The V call is TRBV15, the J call TRBJ2-3, with 7 bases identical to TRBD2. Germline-derived CDR1 and CDR2 are LNHNV and YYDKDF (reference sequence). With 3 bases clipped from V and 2 bases from J, the junction kept 8 bases outside the gene matches. There are 16 residues in the CDR3. The CDR3 nucleotides read TGTGCCACCAGCAGGGAACTAGCGCCTAACACAGATACGCAGTATTTT. Protein sequence: CATSRELAPNTDTQYF. The entire variable domain, with the rest obtained from reference TRBV15 and TRBJ2-3, is as follows: DAMVIQNPRYQVTQFGKPVTLSCSQTLNHNVMYWYQQKSSQAPKLLFHYYDKDFNNEADTPDNFQSRRPNTSFCFLDIRSPGLGDTAMYLCATSRELAPNTDTQYFGPGTRLTVL.

This rearrangement joins TRBV7-5 to TRBJ1-5. TRBV7-5 represents a pseudogene. This CDR3 region has 16 residues. The CDR3 here is CVRSGHPGEDDQPQHF. The CDR3 DNA sequence: TGTGTCAGAAGCGGGCACCCCGGGGAAGACGATCAGCCCCAGCATTTT.

This rearrangement joins TRBV7-9 to TRBJ2-7; D is unclear. V lost 6 bases, J lost 2 bases, and 11 bases lay in between. CDR3 length: 13 amino acids. CDR1 is SEHNR, CDR2 FQNEAQ, per germline (reference sequence). This CDR3 reads CASRNSLTYEQYF. The CDR3 region has the DNA TGTGCCAGCAGAAACAGCCTTACCTACGAGCAGTACTTC.

V and J are TRBV7-2 and TRBJ1-2; 11 nucleotides agree with TRBD1. Trimming cost V 1 base and J 8 bases; bases outside gene matches: 6. CDR3 length equals 15 residues. In germline, CDR1 is SGHTA, CDR2 FQGNSA. CDR3: CASSLVGTGGYGYTF. The DNA of the CDR3 is TGTGCCAGCAGCTTAGTTGGGACAGGGGGGTACGGCTACACCTTC.

The chain joins TRBV10-3 to TRBJ2-2, with a weak D call TRBD2 (6 bases). With 8 bases removed from V and 5 bases from J, the gap between germline ends came to 18 bases. The CDR3 contains 15 residues. Germline lookup yields CDR1 ENHRY and CDR2 SYGVKD. CDR3 sequence: CAIDQGAGGTGELFF. The CDR3 DNA is TGTGCCATCGACCAAGGGGCAGGAGGGACCGGGGAGCTGTTTTTT.

The CDR3 is CASSLQRSSYNSPLHF. The CDR3, as DNA: TGTGCCAGCAGCTTACAGCGGAGCTCCTATAATTCACCCCTCCACTTT. The rearrangement uses TRBV11-1 and TRBJ1-6; D not certain. This CDR3 is 16 amino acids long. The V end lost 2 bases, the J end lost 0 bases, and 8 bases lay between the germline ends. CDR1 is SGHAT, CDR2 FQDESV, per germline (reference sequence).

V is TRBV7-2 and J is TRBJ2-3; D is unclear. The V end lost 3 bases, the J end lost 5 bases, and 9 bases lay between the germline ends. The CDR3 extends over 13 amino acids. CDR1 SGHTA and CDR2 FQGNSA come from the germline V gene. The CDR3 coding sequence is TGTGCCAGCAGCTTCCGGAACGGAGATACGCAGTATTTT. The encoded protein is CASSFRNGDTQYF. The whole variable domain, filled in from reference TRBV7-2 and TRBJ2-3, reads GAGVSQSPSNKVTEKGKDVELRCDPISGHTALYWYRQSLGQGLEFLIYFQGNSAPDKSGLPSDRFSAERTGGSVSTLTIQRTQQEDSAVYLCASSFRNGDTQYFGPGTRLTVL.

About this clone: The germline gene is not matched at one end of the junction; a read error may be the cause. This rearrangement joins TRBV7-2 to TRBJ2-7, with D maybe TRBD1 (6 bases). Per germline, CDR1 SGHTA and CDR2 FQGNSA. The CDR3 consists of 13 residues. The CDR3 loop is CASSLGGGRTESF. The CDR3, as DNA: TGTGCCAGCAGCTTAGGCGGCGGGCGGACAGAGTCCTTC.

Only one count was recorded for this clone. V gene TRBV19 combines with J gene TRBJ2-2, with TRBD1 as a possible D gene (5 bases). The CDR3 runs to 15 residues. V gave up 2 bases and J gave up 2 bases, with 9 bases separating them. Germline-derived CDR1 and CDR2 are LNHDA and SQIVND (reference sequence). The CDR3 loop reads CASSIWTINTGELFF. The CDR3 nucleotides read TGTGCCAGTAGTATATGGACAATTAACACCGGGGAGCTGTTTTTT. The whole variable domain, remainder taken from reference TRBV19 and TRBJ2-2, is DGGITQSPKYLFRKEGQNVTLSCEQNLNHDAMYWYRQDPGQGLRLIYYSQIVNDFQKGDIAEGYSVSREKKESFPLTVTSAQKNPTAFYLCASSIWTINTGELFFGEGSRLTVL.

The chain uses TRBV29-1 and TRBJ2-3; 7 bases are a match to TRBD1. Trimming removed 7 bases from V and 1 base from J; junction bases left unmatched: 2. The CDR3 covers 12 residues. The germline V gene encodes CDR1 SQVTM and CDR2 ANQGSEA. In nucleotides, the CDR3 is TGCAGCGCGGGGACAGGCACAGATACGCAGTATTTT. Translated: CSAGTGTDTQYF.

The J gene is TRBJ2-1, the V gene TRBV27; D is undetermined. V lost 5 bases and J 7 bases, leaving 12 bases between the germline ends. The CDR3 totals 13 residues. Looked up from germline, CDR1 is MNHEY and CDR2 is SMNVEV (reference sequence). The CDR3 DNA sequence: TGTGCCAGCAGTCTGAACCGATGGAATGAGCAGTTCTTC. Its protein is CASSLNRWNEQFF.

This chain uses TRBV18 with TRBJ2-5; tentative D call: TRBD2 (5 bases). The V gene lost 0 bases and the J gene lost 5 bases, with 25 bases spanning the gap. CDR1 and CDR2 (germline): KGHSH, LQKENI. The CDR3 extends over 19 amino acids. Here the CDR3 reads CASSPPMGSGSPRIETQYF. CDR3 sequence (DNA): TGTGCCAGCTCACCACCTATGGGGTCGGGAAGTCCAAGAATCGAGACCCAGTACTTC.

The chain uses TRBV10-3 and TRBJ1-1; TRBD1 aligns across 8 bases. The CDR3 length is 14 residues. CDR1 is ENHRY and CDR2 is SYGVKD in the germline V gene. The V gene end was trimmed by 5 bases and the J gene end by 2 bases; junction bases not matched to a gene: 4. CDR3 region: CAISLDRGNTEAFF. The CDR3 DNA reads as TGTGCCATCAGTCTCGACAGGGGCAACACTGAAGCTTTCTTT.

J is TRBJ2-7 and V is TRBV10-3; no definite D call. The CDR3 has 13 amino acids. Per germline, CDR1 ENHRY and CDR2 SYGVKD. V was cut by 8 bases and J by 0 bases, with 11 bases left in between. The CDR3, as DNA: TGTGCCATCCGGCCACCGAGCTCCTACGAGCAGTACTTC. Translating it yields CAIRPPSSYEQYF.

This CDR3 reads CASSGGQGVAGELFF. DNA of the CDR3: TGTGCCAGCAGCGGAGGACAGGGCGTCGCCGGGGAGCTGTTTTTT. The chain carries TRBV3-1 (or the pseudogene TRBV3-2) and TRBJ2-2, with 8 bases identical to TRBD1. Germline values: CDR1 LGHDT, CDR2 YNNKEL (reference sequence). The CDR3 covers 15 residues. Trimming took 5 bases from V and 6 from J; bases not matched to a gene: 8.

The J gene is TRBJ2-7, the V gene TRBV10-3, with 8 nucleotides matching TRBD1. This CDR3 spans 13 amino acids. Germline V gene sequence: CDR1 ENHRY, CDR2 SYGVKD. Germline trimming cut 6 bases from V and 3 bases from J; bases unmatched to any gene: 4. The CDR3 region has the DNA TGTGCCATCAGGGGACAGGCGGGCTACGAGCAGTACTTC. Residues: CAIRGQAGYEQYF.

The chain uses TRBV29-1 and TRBJ2-7; D is perhaps TRBD2 (5 bases). V was trimmed by 0 bases and J by 4 bases, leaving 7 bases between them. Germline V gene sequence: CDR1 SQVTM, CDR2 ANQGSEA. This CDR3 contains 12 residues. The CDR3, as DNA: TGCAGCGTTGAAGACGCGGGTTACGAGCAGTACTTC. It is translated as CSVEDAGYEQYF.

The genes are TRBV28 and TRBJ2-3, with no clear D. The germline CDR1 and CDR2 sequences are MDHEN and SYDVKM. The CDR3 is 13 residues long. Trimming took 2 bases from V and 3 from J, leaving 6 bases between them. The DNA for the CDR3 is TGTGCCAGCAGTTTACCTCGAACAGATACGCAGTATTTT. Translated, it gives CASSLPRTDTQYF.

The chain joins TRBV29-1 to TRBJ2-5, with 7 bases matching TRBD2. This CDR3 comprises 13 residues. The germline CDR1 and CDR2 sequences are SQVTM and ANQGSEA. J lost 2 bases, V lost 3 bases, and 3 bases had no gene match. The CDR3 sequence is CSVDGLEQETQYF. The CDR3 region has the DNA TGCAGCGTTGACGGACTAGAGCAAGAGACCCAGTACTTC.

This chain joins TRBV9 and TRBJ1-3; D gene ambiguous. Germline V lookup: CDR1 SGDLS, CDR2 YYNGEE. V dropped 0 bases and J dropped 0 bases, with 7 bases sitting between them. CDR3 length: 15 amino acids. The CDR3 DNA sequence: TGTGCCAGCAGCGTAGGCGAGGTCTCTGGAAACACCATATATTTT. Translation gives CASSVGEVSGNTIYF.

This clone was counted between two and nine times. The chain recombines TRBV5-1 with TRBJ2-3; D is perhaps TRBD1 (6 bases). V was cut by 0 bases and J by 1 base, with 6 bases left in between. Germline CDR1 is SGHRS and CDR2 is YFSETQ. The CDR3 has 14 amino acids. This CDR3 is CASSLDRGTDTQYF. Here the CDR3 DNA reads TGCGCCAGCAGCTTGGACAGGGGCACAGATACGCAGTATTTT.

This rearrangement joins TRBV28 to TRBJ2-7; D gene ambiguous. Trimming took off 5 bases at V and 1 base at J, with 15 bases between the two ends. CDR3 length: 15 residues. In germline, CDR1 is MDHEN, CDR2 SYDVKM. CDR3 amino acids: CASSVVRVGSYEQYF. In DNA, the CDR3 is TGTGCCAGCAGTGTAGTAAGGGTAGGGTCCTACGAGCAGTACTTC.

The chain recombines TRBV11-1 with TRBJ2-2; maybe TRBD1 (5 bases). The CDR3 is 15 residues long. CDR1 is SGHAT, CDR2 FQDESV, per germline (reference sequence). V lost 2 bases, J lost 0 bases, and 7 bases lay in between. This CDR3 reads CASSLQGANTGELFF. CDR3 sequence (DNA): TGTGCCAGCAGCTTACAGGGCGCGAACACCGGGGAGCTGTTTTTT.

The CDR3 sequence: CASSRDPGTSKEGTNEKLFF. The CDR3 nucleotides read TGTGCCAGCTCACGAGATCCGGGGACTTCTAAGGAGGGTACTAATGAAAAACTGTTTTTT. This rearrangement joins TRBV18 to TRBJ1-4, with D possibly TRBD1 on 5 matching bases. Germline V gives CDR1 KGHSH, CDR2 LQKENI. The CDR3 spans 20 residues. The ends were cut back, 4 bases at V and 2 bases at J, with 26 bases in the middle.

V and J are TRBV18 and TRBJ2-7; perhaps TRBD2 as D (5 bases). Trimming took off 0 bases at V and 5 bases at J, with 8 bases between the two ends. The germline V gene encodes CDR1 KGHSH and CDR2 LQKENI. CDR3 length: 13 residues. The CDR3: CASSPPNGNEQYF. As DNA, the CDR3 is TGTGCCAGCTCACCACCGAACGGGAACGAGCAGTACTTC.

The rearrangement uses TRBV29-1 and TRBJ1-1; D is unclear. The CDR3 is 15 residues long. With 6 bases removed from V and 0 bases from J, the gap between germline ends came to 17 bases. Germline V CDR1 and CDR2: SQVTM, ANQGSEA. CDR3 sequence: CSVGGITLMNTEAFF. CDR3 coding DNA: TGCAGCGTGGGTGGGATTACTCTTATGAACACTGAAGCTTTCTTT.

CDR3 loop: CASGAGVSGANVLTF. The CDR3 DNA reads as TGTGCTAGTGGTGCGGGAGTGTCTGGGGCCAACGTCCTGACTTTC. This rearrangement joins TRBV12-5 to TRBJ2-6; 7 bases align to TRBD2. Germline CDR1 reads LGHNT; CDR2 reads FRNRAP. The CDR3 sequence is 15 residues long. The V and J ends lost 5 bases and 1 base, in that order; junction bases with no gene match: 2.

V usage is TRBV7-2 and J usage is TRBJ2-3, with 9 bases that match TRBD2. Germline V lookup: CDR1 SGHTA, CDR2 FQGNSA. The CDR3 has 17 amino acids. J gave up 1 base and V 0 bases, and 5 bases lay outside the gene matches. The CDR3 coding sequence is TGTGCCAGCAGCTTAGCGACTAGGACTAGCGGCACAGATACGCAGTATTTT. It translates to CASSLATRTSGTDTQYF.

The chain couples TRBV27 to TRBJ2-3; D is uncertain. The CDR3 runs 13 residues. V lost 5 bases to trimming and J lost 1 base, with 7 bases between them. Per the germline V gene, CDR1 is MNHEY and CDR2 is SMNVEV (reference sequence). The CDR3 DNA reads as TGTGCCAGCAGTGCTTGGGGCACAGATACGCAGTATTTT. This codes for CASSAWGTDTQYF.